Shown below are 7 T cell receptor beta chains from a single sample sequenced in a study of tumor-infiltrating lymphocytes in oesophageal squamous cell carcinoma. From the PCR reads, TCRdb called clonotypes with MiXCR, one entry per CDR3 protein. The profile shows 15,000 to 20,000 distinct CDR3 sequences, around 50% of them singletons. The material sequenced was normal esophageal tissue next to the tumor. These receptor sequences come from a female donor with esophageal squamous cell carcinoma.

This clonotype was detected a few times. The genes are TRBV28 and TRBJ2-3; 11 bases match TRBD2. CDR1 is MDHEN and CDR2 is SYDVKM in the germline V gene. V lost 5 bases and J lost 5; bases outside the gene matches: 6. The CDR3 has 15 residues. CDR3 loop: CASSILAGGRDTQYF. The CDR3 DNA follows: TGTGCCAGCAGTATTCTAGCGGGAGGAAGAGATACGCAGTATTTT.

This clonotype was recorded a few times. This chain links TRBV7-6 with TRBJ2-1, with 8 bases identical to TRBD2. This CDR3 contains 22 residues. The trim removed 5 bases at V and 0 bases at J, leaving 24 bases unmatched. Germline V CDR1 and CDR2: SGHVS, FNYEAQ. In nucleotides, the CDR3 is TGTGCCAGCAGCGCCGATATATCTAGCGGGCAGTTCCCACTGTGCTCCTACAATGAGCAGTTCTTC. Encoded protein: CASSADISSGQFPLCSYNEQFF.

The chain employs TRBV7-2 and TRBJ2-1, with D maybe TRBD2 (7 bases). The CDR3 is 16 residues long. Deletions cut 0 bases from V and 4 bases from J, with 13 bases between. The germline gives CDR1 SGHTA, CDR2 FQGNSA. The CDR3: CASSLAAGAAYNEQFF. The DNA for the CDR3 is TGTGCCAGCAGCTTAGCCGCGGGGGCGGCTTACAATGAGCAGTTCTTC.

About this clonotype: Just one base apart from a much larger clone, this may be a read error. The CDR3 here is CASSLDGASGSISEQYF. DNA of the CDR3: TGTGCCAGCAGCTTAGACGGTGCTAGCGGGAGTATAAGTGAGCAGTACTTC. This chain uses TRBV7-2 with TRBJ2-1; 10 bases map to TRBD2. The J call could be wrong; TRBJ2-7 is a better fit for the DNA end. The length of the CDR3 is 17 residues. Germline CDR1 reads SGHTA; CDR2 reads FQGNSA.

On this clonotype: One junction end disagrees with the germline gene, perhaps due to a read error. This chain joins TRBV7-3 and TRBJ2-5; D tentatively reads TRBD1 or TRBD2 (6 bases each). The DNA end favors TRBJ2-1, so the J call may be wrong. This CDR3 region has 15 residues. Germline CDR1 is SGHTA and CDR2 is FQGTGA. For the CDR3, the DNA is TGTGCCAGCAGCGAAAGGGGGGACTCCCACAATGAGCAGTTCTTC. Translation gives CASSERGDSHNEQFF.

This clonotype was detected a few times. The chain employs TRBV10-3 and TRBJ2-7; 14 bases are shared with TRBD2. CDR1 and CDR2 (germline): ENHRY, SYGVKD. J lost 7 bases, V lost 2 bases, and 7 bases had no gene match. The CDR3 has 16 amino acids. The CDR3 bases are TGTGCCATCAGTGAGACCGGGACTAGCGGGGGTTATGAGCAGTACTTC. As protein: CAISETGTSGGYEQYF.

V gene TRBV7-2 combines with J gene TRBJ2-3, with D perhaps matching TRBD1 (8 bases). The J call may be mistaken, given a closer DNA end match to TRBJ2-5. This CDR3 has 15 residues. Per germline, CDR1 SGHTA and CDR2 FQGNSA. The CDR3 is CASSLVHRGGETQYF. DNA for the CDR3: TGTGCCAGCAGCTTAGTTCACAGGGGGGGAGAGACCCAGTACTTC.